The 9 T cell receptor beta chains given below trace back to one sample, sequenced in a study of Ad26.COV2.S vaccination and SARS-CoV-2 variants. The repertoire was sequenced with immunoSEQ multiplex PCR; TCRdb's copy has only in-frame clones and lacks some. Among some 320,000 clones listed, 85% were seen once. The treatment denotes: 15 to 20 received Ad26.COV2.S at low or high dose, single or two shots; a few received placebo; per-sample allocation not given. The investigators took samples on day 63 after the first vaccine or placebo injection. The sample in question was peripheral blood, obtained in a trial of Ad26.COV2.S vaccine versus placebo. The receptor source for this set is a person aged 18-65 years who received the Ad26.COV2.S COVID-19 vaccine or a placebo.

This chain connects TRBV5-8 to TRBJ2-5, with TRBD2 identical over 14 bases. The CDR3 is 18 residues long. The V gene's germline CDR1 is SGHTS and CDR2 YDEGEE. V was clipped by 4 bases and J by 5 bases; unmatched bases: 13. DNA of the CDR3: TGTGCCAGCAGCGGCGGGACTAGCGGGGGCCACGGAGGGGAGACCCAGTACTTC. This translates into CASSGGTSGGHGGETQYF.

CDR3 nucleotides: TGTGCCAGCAGTCCAGACAGGGGGAATCAGCCCCAGCATTTT. It is translated as CASSPDRGNQPQHF. The rearrangement joins TRBV2 to TRBJ1-5; 9 positions agree with TRBD1. Germline trimming cut 5 bases from V and 4 bases from J; bases unmatched to any gene: 3. The CDR3 is 14 residues long. Germline V gene sequence: CDR1 SNHLY, CDR2 FYNNEI.

This chain uses TRBV29-1 with TRBJ1-2; 11 nucleotides line up with TRBD1. Trimming at V came to 7 bases and at J to 3 bases, leaving 4 bases not matched to a gene. Germline values: CDR1 SQVTM, CDR2 ANQGSEA. The CDR3 has 13 amino acids. The DNA for the CDR3 is TGCAGCGCTGGGACAGGGGGAGACTATGGCTACACCTTC. The encoded protein is CSAGTGGDYGYTF.

The chain couples TRBV6-5 to TRBJ1-3; no clear D. The V end lost 8 bases, the J end lost 0 bases, and 11 bases lay between the germline ends. This CDR3 is built from 14 residues. Germline CDR1 reads MNHEY; CDR2 reads SVGAGI. The CDR3 sequence is CASEDPDSGNTIYF. The DNA of the CDR3 is TGTGCCAGCGAGGACCCAGACTCTGGAAACACCATATATTTT.

V is TRBV5-1 and J is TRBJ2-5; D is possibly TRBD2 (6 bases). Germline CDR1 SGHRS, CDR2 YFSETQ. The V end lost 3 bases, the J end lost 1 base, and 10 bases lay between the germline ends. The CDR3 is 14 amino acids. The CDR3 DNA follows: TGCGCCAGCAGCTCGGGACTGCCCCAAGAGACCCAGTACTTC. It encodes CASSSGLPQETQYF.

This rearrangement joins TRBV2 to TRBJ1-2; D gene unclear. This CDR3 region has 14 residues. CDR1 SNHLY and CDR2 FYNNEI come from the germline V gene. The V and J ends lost 5 bases and 0 bases respectively, with 10 bases between them. CDR3 nucleotides: TGTGCCAGCAGTACCCACGGATCTAACTATGGCTACACCTTC. Translation: CASSTHGSNYGYTF.

This clone was counted once. The V gene is TRBV9, the J gene TRBJ2-3; 10 bases fit TRBD1. Per germline, CDR1 SGDLS and CDR2 YYNGEE. J lost 2 bases, V lost 5 bases, and 5 bases had no gene match. This CDR3 region has 15 residues. Written as DNA, the CDR3 is TGTGCCAGCAGACGGGACAGGGGCTACACAGATACGCAGTATTTT. Residues: CASRRDRGYTDTQYF.

This clone was picked up one time. This chain links TRBV5-1 with TRBJ1-1; 7 bases agree with TRBD1. The CDR3 length is 13 residues. V trimming: 7 bases; J trimming: 3 bases; junction bases outside the gene matches: 6. Germline CDR1 and CDR2: SGHRS and YFSETQ. The chain's CDR3 is CASRRQGDTEAFF. The CDR3 bases are TGCGCCAGCCGACGACAGGGTGACACTGAAGCTTTCTTT. The full variable domain, rest sourced from reference TRBV5-1 and TRBJ1-1, is KAGVTQTPRYLIKTRGQQVTLSCSPISGHRSVSWYQQTPGQGLQFLFEYFSETQRNKGNFPGRFSGRQFSNSRSEMNVSTLELGDSALYLCASRRQGDTEAFFGQGTRLTVV.

The CDR3: CASRRTSNTEAFF. In DNA form, the CDR3 reads TGCGCCAGCAGAAGGACATCGAACACTGAAGCTTTCTTT. The V call is TRBV5-1, the J call TRBJ1-1; tentative D call: TRBD1 (5 bases). Between the trimmed V and J ends, which lost 5 bases and 1 base, there was a span of 9 bases. This CDR3 region has 13 residues. Germline CDR1 SGHRS, CDR2 YFSETQ.